The clone carrying this T cell receptor (beta chain) appeared a single time. These data are taken from a study of shared clonotypes between healthy human individuals. Looked up from germline, CDR1 is SEHNR and CDR2 is FQNEAQ (reference sequence). Trimming took off 5 bases at V and 5 bases at J, with 13 bases between the two ends. The CDR3 consists of 15 residues. Generated by immunoSEQ multiplex PCR, the TCRdb table keeps only in-frame clones and is missing some. The sample consists of under 650,000 clones, almost 97% of them appearing once. The sequenced sample consisted of naive CD4+ T cells sorted from blood. The subset here: CD45RA+ positively selected. The rearrangement uses TRBV7-9 and TRBJ1-6, with unresolved D. The receptor's source is a woman in her thirties in good health. The CDR3 here is CASSGAGRNNSPLHF. CDR3 sequence (DNA): TGTGCCAGCAGCGGTGCTGGGAGGAATAATTCACCCCTCCACTTT.